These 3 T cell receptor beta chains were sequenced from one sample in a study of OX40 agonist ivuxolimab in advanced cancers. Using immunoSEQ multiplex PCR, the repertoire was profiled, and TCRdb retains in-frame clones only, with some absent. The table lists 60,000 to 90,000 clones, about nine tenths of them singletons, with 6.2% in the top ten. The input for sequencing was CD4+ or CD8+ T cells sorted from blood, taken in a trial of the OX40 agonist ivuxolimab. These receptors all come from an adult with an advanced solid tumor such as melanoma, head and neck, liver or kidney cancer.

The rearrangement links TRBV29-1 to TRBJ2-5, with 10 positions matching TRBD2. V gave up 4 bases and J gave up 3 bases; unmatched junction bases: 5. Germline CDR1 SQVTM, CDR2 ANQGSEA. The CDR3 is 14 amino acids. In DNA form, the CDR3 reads TGCAGCGTTGCAGGGACTAGCGCAAAAGAGACCCAGTACTTC. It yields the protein CSVAGTSAKETQYF.

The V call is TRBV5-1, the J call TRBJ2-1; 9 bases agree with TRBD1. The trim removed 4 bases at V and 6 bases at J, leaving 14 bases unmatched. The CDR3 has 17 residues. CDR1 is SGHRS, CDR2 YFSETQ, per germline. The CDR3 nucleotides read TGCGCCAGCAGCGCAACAGGGGGCGTTCTAACTGGCAATGAGCAGTTCTTC. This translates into CASSATGGVLTGNEQFF.

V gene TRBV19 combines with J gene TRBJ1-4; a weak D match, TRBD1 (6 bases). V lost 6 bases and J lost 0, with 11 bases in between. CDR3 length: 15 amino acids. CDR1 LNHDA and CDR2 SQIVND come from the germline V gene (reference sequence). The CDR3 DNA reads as TGTGCCAGTAGAGGGGGAGGGACAACTAATGAAAAACTGTTTTTT. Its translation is CASRGGGTTNEKLFF.